This is a list of T cell receptor beta chains from one sample in a study of T cell repertoires in cytomegalovirus infection. TCRdb independently ran MiXCR on the reads; one entry per CDR3 protein. In the table there are 150,000 to 200,000 distinct CDR3 sequences, roughly 27% of which are singletons. The sequenced sample was PBMCs. The receptors derive from a human donor in good health (CMV status not recorded). Some clones in this sample may be carry-over from other donors' samples. Each CDR3 is given with its conserved first and last residue. The D gene is left open where the match is weak. The size entry is marked missing in some rows and otherwise reads once, few, many or a size class.

D gene,V gene,J gene,clone size,CDR3 protein,CDR3 DNA
-,TRBV6-2/TRBV6-3,TRBJ2-7,few,CASSHRAPYEQYF,TGTGCCAGCAGTCACAGGGCGCCCTACGAGCAGTACTTC
TRBD1,TRBV7-9,TRBJ2-7,-,CASRTGGGEQYF,TGTGCCAGCAGGACAGGGGGCGGCGAGCAGTACTTC
-,TRBV6-1,TRBJ2-7,few,CASRAGNNEQYF,TGTGCCAGCAGGGCGGGGAATAACGAGCAGTACTTC
-,TRBV7-2,TRBJ1-3,many,CASSLDGSGNTIYF,TGTGCCAGCAGCTTAGATGGGTCTGGAAACACCATATATTTT
TRBD1,TRBV28,TRBJ1-2,-,CASSSSGTGGADYGYTF,TGTGCCAGCAGTTCGTCCGGGACAGGGGGCGCGGACTATGGCTACACCTTC
-,TRBV2,TRBJ2-1,few,CASTDSTLRGTEQFF,TGTGCCAGCACCGATAGCACCCTGAGGGGTACTGAGCAGTTCTTC
-,TRBV20-1,TRBJ1-2,-,CSARVVGNYGYTF,TGCAGTGCTAGAGTGGTAGGGAACTATGGCTACACCTTC
-,TRBV20-1,TRBJ1-3,-,CSAIDEERTIYF,TGCAGTGCTATAGATGAGGAGCGCACCATATATTTT
TRBD1,TRBV28,TRBJ1-1,-,CAITPPGGENTEAFF,TGTGCCATCACTCCCCCAGGGGGTGAGAACACTGAAGCTTTCTTT
-,TRBV12-3/TRBV12-4,TRBJ2-5,-,CASRPQGWETQYF,TGTGCCAGCAGACCTCAAGGGTGGGAGACCCAGTACTTC
-,TRBV18,TRBJ2-5,-,CASSPRAGGQETQYF,TGTGCCAGCTCACCACGTGCCGGCGGGCAAGAGACCCAGTACTTC
TRBD1,TRBV15,TRBJ2-4,-,CATSAQGQGQNIQYF,TGTGCCACCAGCGCCCAGGGACAGGGGCAGAACATTCAGTACTTC
TRBD2,TRBV7-2,TRBJ2-7,many,CASRRGLAGTYEQYF,TGTGCCAGCAGACGGGGACTAGCGGGGACCTACGAGCAGTACTTC
-,TRBV5-4,TRBJ2-3,-,CASSISTSTDTQYF,TGTGCCAGCAGCATCTCGACTAGCACAGATACGCAGTATTTT
TRBD1,TRBV27,TRBJ2-7,-,CASSSWGQGTYEQYF,TGTGCCAGCAGTTCTTGGGGACAGGGAACCTACGAGCAGTACTTC
-,TRBV7-9,TRBJ1-2,-,CASSYQGDNYGYTF,TGTGCCAGCAGTTATCAGGGTGATAACTATGGCTACACCTTC
-,TRBV7-9,TRBJ2-7,many,CASSLAMGEQYF,TGTGCCAGCAGCTTAGCGATGGGCGAGCAGTACTTC
TRBD1,TRBV2,TRBJ2-5,-,CASRRGRSQETQYF,TGTGCCAGCAGGAGGGGGCGATCTCAAGAGACCCAGTACTTC
-,TRBV6-5,TRBJ2-2,-,CASSYSLGGGTVGELFF,TGTGCCAGCAGTTACTCGCTAGGGGGGGGCACGGTCGGGGAGCTGTTTTTT
-,TRBV7-2,TRBJ2-7,many,CASSLDMGLSSYEQYF,TGTGCCAGCAGCTTAGATATGGGATTAAGCTCCTACGAGCAGTACTTC
-,TRBV6-1,TRBJ1-5,-,CASSENKPGFGNQPQHF,TGTGCCAGCAGTGAAAATAAGCCGGGCTTTGGCAATCAGCCCCAGCATTTT
-,TRBV7-3,TRBJ1-6,few,CASSLGENSPLHF,TGTGCCAGCAGCTTAGGGGAGAATTCACCCCTCCACTTT
-,TRBV5-1,TRBJ1-1,-,CASSSSPLLNTEAFF,TGCGCCAGCAGCTCCTCCCCCCTACTGAACACTGAAGCTTTCTTT
TRBD2,TRBV7-8,TRBJ2-7,-,CASSSAGLAGGTCSYEQYF,TGTGCCAGCAGCTCCGCGGGACTAGCGGGGGGGACCTGCTCCTACGAGCAGTACTTC
TRBD1,TRBV6-5,TRBJ2-1,many,CASSYGTDYNEQFF,TGTGCCAGCAGTTACGGGACAGATTACAATGAGCAGTTCTTC
-,TRBV6-6,TRBJ2-3,-,CASNPLRADTQYF,TGTGCCAGCAATCCTCTAAGGGCAGATACGCAGTATTTT
-,TRBV2,TRBJ2-1,few,CASKIQHDYNEQFF,TGTGCCAGCAAGATCCAACACGACTACAATGAGCAGTTCTTC
TRBD1,TRBV6-2/TRBV6-3,TRBJ2-7,-,CASSFNGRGQTYEQYF,TGTGCCAGCAGTTTCAATGGAAGGGGACAGACCTACGAGCAGTACTTC
TRBD1,TRBV5-6,TRBJ2-7,-,CASSDRDRGSEQYF,TGTGCCAGCAGCGACCGGGACAGGGGTTCGGAGCAGTACTTC
TRBD1,TRBV20-1,TRBJ2-7,-,CSARGQGGGEQYF,TGCAGTGCCCGGGGACAGGGCGGCGGCGAGCAGTACTTC
-,TRBV19,TRBJ1-1,few,CASSIRGWGTEAFF,TGTGCCAGTAGTATAAGGGGCTGGGGCACTGAAGCTTTCTTT
-,TRBV7-9,TRBJ2-5,-,CASSLGYSVQETQYF,TGTGCCAGCAGCTTAGGCTACTCAGTCCAAGAGACCCAGTACTTC
TRBD2,TRBV10-3,TRBJ2-2,-,CAITSSGGATGELFF,TGTGCCATCACCTCGAGCGGGGGGGCCACCGGGGAGCTGTTTTTT
TRBD1,TRBV6-2/TRBV6-3,TRBJ2-7,few,CASSYGTGETYEQYF,TGTGCCAGCAGTTACGGGACAGGGGAGACCTACGAGCAGTACTTC
TRBD1,TRBV7-4,TRBJ1-1,-,CASSKGQGGIGSTEAFF,TGTGCCAGTTCTAAGGGACAGGGAGGAATTGGAAGCACTGAAGCTTTCTTT
TRBD1,TRBV20-1,TRBJ2-7,few,CSALDRVLAYEQYF,TGCAGTGCCCTTGACAGGGTCCTTGCCTACGAGCAGTACTTC
TRBD2,TRBV14,TRBJ2-1,-,CASSQDLAGSYYNEQFF,TGTGCCAGCAGCCAAGATCTAGCGGGGTCATACTACAATGAGCAGTTCTTC
TRBD1,TRBV2,TRBJ2-7,-,CASSEGDRGGEQYF,TGTGCCAGCAGTGAAGGGGACAGGGGTGGAGAGCAGTACTTC
-,TRBV29-1,TRBJ2-2,-,CSVELSVGGELFF,TGCAGCGTTGAATTATCGGTTGGCGGGGAGCTGTTTTTT
-,TRBV6-6,TRBJ2-3,-,CASSYDQLTQYF,TGTGCCAGCAGTTACGATCAGTTGACGCAGTATTTT
TRBD1,TRBV7-4,TRBJ1-4,-,CASSRRDRGPATNEKLFF,TGTGCCAGCAGCCGCAGGGACAGGGGGCCTGCAACTAATGAAAAACTGTTTTTT
-,TRBV5-5,TRBJ2-7,once,CASSLVFTYEQYF,TGTGCCAGCAGCTTGGTTTTTACCTACGAGCAGTACTTC
-,TRBV6-2/TRBV6-3,TRBJ1-5,-,CASSPGPRPQHF,TGTGCCAGCAGCCCCGGTCCTCGGCCCCAGCATTTT
-,TRBV12-3/TRBV12-4,TRBJ1-2,-,CASSPPVARGYTF,TGTGCCAGCAGCCCCCCGGTGGCGCGTGGCTACACCTTC